The 6 T cell receptor beta chains reported below all come from one sample, sequenced in a study of blood T cells in healthy people across ages. It was with a sample-barcoded 5' primer and a J-beta primer mix that a second PCR of roughly 7 to 12 cycles was run. A single record per CDR3 protein comes from TCRdb applying MiXCR to the 5' RACE reads. The table has about 1,800,000 distinct CDR3 sequences, roughly 28% seen once. Sequencing used blood. All receptors derive from a woman aged 25-40 years in good health.

In this sample, this clonotype turned up a few times. This chain links TRBV12-3 or TRBV12-4 with TRBJ2-3; the match to TRBD1 covers 7 bases. The CDR3 length is 13 residues. After removal of 8 bases from V and 0 bases from J, the junction contained 2 bases not matched to a gene. In nucleotides, the CDR3 is TGTGCCAGCGGGACAGCTAGCACAGATACGCAGTATTTT. Translated: CASGTASTDTQYF.

This clonotype was seen more than once but under ten times. The V and J genes are TRBV6-6 and TRBJ2-5; 7 nucleotides align to TRBD2. The J call may be faulty, since TRBJ2-7 better matches the DNA end. Germline CDR1 and CDR2: MNHNY and SVGAGI (reference sequence). This CDR3 spans 12 amino acids. The CDR3 sequence: CASSYREAEQYF. The DNA for the CDR3 is TGTGCCAGCAGTTACCGGGAGGCCGAGCAGTACTTC.

This clonotype was seen only a few times. A read error may explain this, as a much larger clone is one base away. The chain recombines TRBV11-2 with TRBJ2-3; tentative D call: TRBD2 (6 bases). Germline CDR1 and CDR2: SGHAT and FQNNGV. The CDR3 totals 17 residues. V shed 5 bases and J shed 2 bases, with 20 bases lying between them. The CDR3 protein is CASSPPPSAPDTDTQYF. The CDR3 DNA is TGTGCCAGCAGCCCTCCCCCTAGCGCTCCCGACACAGATACGCAGTATTTT.

With respect to this clonotype: One end of the junction varies from germline; a read error may be responsible. The chain carries TRBV7-9 and TRBJ2-1, with TRBD2 matching 12 bases. Per the germline V gene, CDR1 is SEHNR and CDR2 is FQNEAQ (reference sequence). The CDR3 spans 15 residues. The CDR3 DNA reads as TGTGCCTGCAGCCTAGCGGGAGGGCCCCTCAATGAGCAGTTCTTC. This gives the protein CACSLAGGPLNEQFF.

The CDR3 coding sequence is TGCAGTGCCACCCCATCCGGGCTTCGCCACGAGCAGTTCTTC. Protein: CSATPSGLRHEQFF. V usage is TRBV20-1 and J usage is TRBJ2-1; D remains unclear. Looked up from germline, CDR1 is DFQATT and CDR2 is SNEGSKA (reference sequence). The CDR3 consists of 14 residues. With 6 bases removed from V and 10 bases from J, the gap between germline ends came to 22 bases.

This clonotype came up a few times. This rearrangement joins TRBV7-3 to TRBJ2-3; TRBD1 matches 11 bases. V gave up 6 bases and J gave up 2 bases; unmatched junction bases: 4. The CDR3 totals 15 residues. Germline loops: CDR1 SGHTA, CDR2 FQGTGA. The CDR3 DNA follows: TGTGCCAGCAGTTGGACAGGGGGCAACACAGATACGCAGTATTTT. It translates to CASSWTGGNTDTQYF.